The 6 T cell receptor beta chains reported below all come from one sample, sequenced in a study of T-cell memory formation after mild COVID-19. From the 5' RACE reads, TCRdb called clonotypes with MiXCR, one entry per CDR3 protein. This table has under 300,000 distinct CDR3 sequences, 15% to 20% appearing once. Sequencing was carried out using PBMCs or a T cell subset sorted from them (not recorded which). The source of these receptors is a man between 18 and 35 years old who had mild COVID-19 (a few samples of this study predate the infection). Cell type and time point are not known.

This clonotype was observed many times. This chain joins TRBV6-2 or TRBV6-3 and TRBJ2-5; D is possibly TRBD1 or TRBD2 (5 bases each). The CDR3 contains 12 residues. V was cut by 5 bases and J by 3 bases, with 7 bases left in between. Germline CDR1 is MNHEY and CDR2 is SVGEGT. The CDR3 coding sequence is TGTGCCAGCAGTGGGACGGAAGAGACCCAGTACTTC. It translates to CASSGTEETQYF.

In this sample, this clonotype turned up a few times. The V gene is TRBV6-5, the J gene TRBJ1-6; D not certain. Germline values: CDR1 MNHEY, CDR2 SVGAGI. The CDR3 loop spans 14 amino acids. V gave up 2 bases and J gave up 5 bases, with 7 bases separating them. In DNA, the CDR3 is TGTGCCAGCAGTTACGGACCGAATAATTCACCCCTCCACTTT. Residues: CASSYGPNNSPLHF.

This clonotype was seen only a few times. The CDR3 reads CASTHRLSSGNTIYF. The CDR3 nucleotides are TGTGCCAGCACCCACAGGCTCAGCTCTGGAAACACCATATATTTT. The chain links TRBV7-2 to TRBJ1-3; D is possibly TRBD1 (5 bases). CDR1 SGHTA and CDR2 FQGNSA come from the germline V gene. CDR3 length equals 15 residues. V was pared by 7 bases and J by 0 bases, with 13 bases between. Full variable domain (missing parts from reference TRBV7-2 and TRBJ1-3): GAGVSQSPSNKVTEKGKDVELRCDPISGHTALYWYRQSLGQGLEFLIYFQGNSAPDKSGLPSDRFSAERTGGSVSTLTIQRTQQEDSAVYLCASTHRLSSGNTIYFGEGSWLTVV.

The chain uses TRBV19 and TRBJ1-1; maybe TRBD1 (5 bases). The CDR3 has 16 amino acids. Germline V CDR1 and CDR2: LNHDA, SQIVND (reference sequence). V shed 4 bases and J shed 1 base, with 16 bases lying between them. CDR3 bases: TGTGCCAGTAGTAATCGGGCACAGGCCAGGAACACTGAAGCTTTCTTT. Translating it yields CASSNRAQARNTEAFF. Combining the CDR3 with reference TRBV19 and TRBJ1-1 gives the whole variable domain DGGITQSPKYLFRKEGQNVTLSCEQNLNHDAMYWYRQDPGQGLRLIYYSQIVNDFQKGDIAEGYSVSREKKESFPLTVTSAQKNPTAFYLCASSNRAQARNTEAFFGQGTRLTVV.

The chain recombines TRBV20-1 with TRBJ2-7; D call uncertain. This CDR3 comprises 11 residues. Trimming took off 3 bases at V and 7 bases at J, with 10 bases between the two ends. Germline V gives CDR1 DFQATT, CDR2 SNEGSKA (reference sequence). The CDR3 DNA reads TGCAGTGCTAGGGCTTCGGTTGAGCAGTACTTC. Its translation: CSARASVEQYF.

CDR3 sequence reads: CASSSPPSGNTIYF. Written as DNA, the CDR3 is TGTGCCAGCAGCTCCCCTCCGTCTGGAAACACCATATATTTT. This rearrangement joins TRBV7-9 to TRBJ1-3; D is ambiguous. From germline, CDR1 is SEHNR and CDR2 FQNEAQ (reference sequence). The CDR3 sequence is 14 residues long. V was cut by 4 bases and J by 1 base, with 8 bases left in between.